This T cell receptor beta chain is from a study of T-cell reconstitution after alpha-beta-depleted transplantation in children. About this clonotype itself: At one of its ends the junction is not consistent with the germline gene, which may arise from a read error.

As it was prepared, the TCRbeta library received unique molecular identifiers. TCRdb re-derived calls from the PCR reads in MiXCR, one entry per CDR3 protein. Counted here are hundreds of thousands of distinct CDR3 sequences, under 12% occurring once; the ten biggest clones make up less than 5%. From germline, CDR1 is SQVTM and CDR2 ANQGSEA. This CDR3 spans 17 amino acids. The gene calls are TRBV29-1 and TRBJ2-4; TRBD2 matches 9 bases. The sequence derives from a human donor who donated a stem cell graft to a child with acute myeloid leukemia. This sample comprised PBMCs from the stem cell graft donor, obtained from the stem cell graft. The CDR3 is CSVGVTSGPGAKNMQYF. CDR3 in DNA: TGCAGCGTTGGTGTGACTAGCGGCCCCGGAGCCAAAAACATGCAGTACTTC. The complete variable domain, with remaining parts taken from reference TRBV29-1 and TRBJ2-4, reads SAVISQKPSRDICQRGTSLTIQCQVDSQVTMMFWYRQQPGQSLTLIATANQGSEATYESGFVIDKFPISRPNLTFSTLTVSNMSPEDSSIYLCSVGVTSGPGAKNMQYFGAGTRLSVL.